This entry lists 2 T cell receptor beta chains sequenced from one sample in a study of blood T cell repertoires in COVID-19 (TCRdb year 2020). Libraries were constructed by the immunoSEQ multiplex PCR assay. Here the immuneACCESS table is served through TCRdb, limited to in-frame sequences with V and J called. Missing clones are a known gap in these copies; in checked studies unresolved V genes cover under half, and the rest lacks a known reason. This sample is represented by hundreds of thousands of clones; around 90% of them were singletons. The ten top clones hold under 3.5% of the sample. The sequenced sample was peripheral blood. The receptors were gathered from a woman aged 18-29 years who had recovered from COVID-19.

The chain links TRBV5-5 to TRBJ1-1; D remains ambiguous. CDR1 is SGHKS, CDR2 YYEKEE, per germline (reference sequence). V gave up 0 bases and J gave up 2 bases, with 5 bases separating them. The CDR3 runs to 13 residues. CDR3 nucleotides: TGTGCCAGCAGCTTGGAAGCTAACACTGAAGCTTTCTTT. This gives the protein CASSLEANTEAFF. Using reference TRBV5-5 and TRBJ1-1 for the parts outside the CDR3, the full variable domain is DAGVTQSPTHLIKTRGQQVTLRCSPISGHKSVSWYQQVLGQGPQFIFQYYEKEERGRGNFPDRFSARQFPNYSSELNVNALLLGDSALYLCASSLEANTEAFFGQGTRLTVV.

This sequence joins TRBV5-1 and TRBJ2-2, with D perhaps TRBD2 (6 bases). From germline, CDR1 is SGHRS and CDR2 YFSETQ. Trimming removed 6 bases at V and 6 bases at J, with 15 bases between. The CDR3 has 14 residues. The DNA for the CDR3 is TGCGCCAGCAAAGGGGTACTAGCACCCGGGGAGCTGTTTTTT. Encoded protein: CASKGVLAPGELFF.